This TCR beta chain was observed in a study of shared clonotypes between healthy human individuals. Clones were read by immunoSEQ multiplex PCR, and TCRdb kept only the in-frame ones, dropping some. Of more than 2,000,000 clones listed, 90% to 95% are singletons. The CDR3 has 13 residues. CDR1 and CDR2 (germline): MDHEN, SYDVKM. Deletions cut 2 bases from V and 3 bases from J, with 7 bases between. The sequenced sample was naive CD4+ T cells from PBMCs. Subset denoted: CD45RA+ positively selected. V and J are TRBV28 and TRBJ1-2; D is undetermined. The sequence was collected from a man in his late teens or twenties in good health. Some clones in this sample may be carry-over from other donors' samples. The CDR3 loop reads CASSLSTHYGYTF. Written as DNA, the CDR3 is TGTGCCAGCAGTTTAAGTACACACTATGGCTACACCTTC.